This T cell receptor beta chain is drawn from a study of tumor-infiltrating lymphocytes in primary liver carcinoma. For the study at large: Patients were both men and women, whose ages ran from 30 to 69 years.

The germline gives CDR1 LGHNA, CDR2 YNFKEQ. This CDR3 comprises 16 residues. V was pared by 0 bases and J by 4 bases, with 15 bases between. Starting from 500 ng of total RNA, TCR beta cDNA was produced with a primer in the constant region. Library construction for TCR beta comprised three nested multiplex PCR rounds performed with slightly modified ARM-PCR. TRBV1-TRBV30 forward primers paired with a C-beta reverse primer drove the first two PCR rounds, approximately 11 cycles each. TCRdb recomputed calls from the multiplex PCR reads with MiXCR, one row per CDR3 protein. The top ten hold around 7.1% of the sample, which has around 210,000 distinct CDR3 sequences, approximately 65% seen once. Points on this clonotype: What it recognizes is unknown. A read error may be the cause here, since a much bigger clone is one base away.

Study-wide results and limits: Tumor region pairs outstripped tumor-adjacent and tumor-blood pairs in overlap.

Unsorted whole blood yielded the blood RNA, and germline DNA was also extracted. The patients lived with chronic HBV infection and had not yet received any treatment. Investigators obtained approximately 4 milliliters of peripheral blood ahead of surgery. The chain is built from TRBV4-2 and TRBJ2-5; TRBD2 might be the D (5 bases). Sequences were obtained from peripheral blood. The clonotype originates from a woman in her sixties with primary liver carcinoma and hepatitis B virus infection. DNA for the CDR3: TGTGCCAGCAGCCAAGATTGGCTATCGGCGGGAGAGACCCAGTACTTC. This sequence encodes CASSQDWLSAGETQYF.